Reported below is one T cell receptor beta chain. Its antigen remains unknown. This CDR3 has 12 residues. The ends were cut back, 2 bases at V and 4 bases at J, with 5 bases in the middle. In germline, CDR1 is WNHNN, CDR2 SYGVQD (reference sequence). The PCR was carried out with 60 Vbeta primers and 13 Jbeta primers. This table comes from immunoSEQ multiplex PCR, and its TCRdb copy is limited to in-frame clones, with some not included. The sample lists fewer than 350,000 clones, approximately 90% occurring once. The entry originates in a study of cytomegalovirus exposure and HLA in healthy donors. General study findings and limits: According to an earlier analysis, most TCR beta V segments yielded productive rearrangements about 90% or about 30% of the time. In vitro, three CMV-associated chains proved specific for CMV antigens.

Sequencing was carried out using PBMCs. This clonotype was obtained from a woman aged 18-30 years in good health and CMV-seronegative. The V gene is TRBV10-1, the J gene TRBJ1-1, with D unclear. CDR3 in amino acids: CASSEPGTEAFF. CDR3 in DNA: TGCGCCAGCAGTGAGCCAGGCACTGAAGCTTTCTTT.